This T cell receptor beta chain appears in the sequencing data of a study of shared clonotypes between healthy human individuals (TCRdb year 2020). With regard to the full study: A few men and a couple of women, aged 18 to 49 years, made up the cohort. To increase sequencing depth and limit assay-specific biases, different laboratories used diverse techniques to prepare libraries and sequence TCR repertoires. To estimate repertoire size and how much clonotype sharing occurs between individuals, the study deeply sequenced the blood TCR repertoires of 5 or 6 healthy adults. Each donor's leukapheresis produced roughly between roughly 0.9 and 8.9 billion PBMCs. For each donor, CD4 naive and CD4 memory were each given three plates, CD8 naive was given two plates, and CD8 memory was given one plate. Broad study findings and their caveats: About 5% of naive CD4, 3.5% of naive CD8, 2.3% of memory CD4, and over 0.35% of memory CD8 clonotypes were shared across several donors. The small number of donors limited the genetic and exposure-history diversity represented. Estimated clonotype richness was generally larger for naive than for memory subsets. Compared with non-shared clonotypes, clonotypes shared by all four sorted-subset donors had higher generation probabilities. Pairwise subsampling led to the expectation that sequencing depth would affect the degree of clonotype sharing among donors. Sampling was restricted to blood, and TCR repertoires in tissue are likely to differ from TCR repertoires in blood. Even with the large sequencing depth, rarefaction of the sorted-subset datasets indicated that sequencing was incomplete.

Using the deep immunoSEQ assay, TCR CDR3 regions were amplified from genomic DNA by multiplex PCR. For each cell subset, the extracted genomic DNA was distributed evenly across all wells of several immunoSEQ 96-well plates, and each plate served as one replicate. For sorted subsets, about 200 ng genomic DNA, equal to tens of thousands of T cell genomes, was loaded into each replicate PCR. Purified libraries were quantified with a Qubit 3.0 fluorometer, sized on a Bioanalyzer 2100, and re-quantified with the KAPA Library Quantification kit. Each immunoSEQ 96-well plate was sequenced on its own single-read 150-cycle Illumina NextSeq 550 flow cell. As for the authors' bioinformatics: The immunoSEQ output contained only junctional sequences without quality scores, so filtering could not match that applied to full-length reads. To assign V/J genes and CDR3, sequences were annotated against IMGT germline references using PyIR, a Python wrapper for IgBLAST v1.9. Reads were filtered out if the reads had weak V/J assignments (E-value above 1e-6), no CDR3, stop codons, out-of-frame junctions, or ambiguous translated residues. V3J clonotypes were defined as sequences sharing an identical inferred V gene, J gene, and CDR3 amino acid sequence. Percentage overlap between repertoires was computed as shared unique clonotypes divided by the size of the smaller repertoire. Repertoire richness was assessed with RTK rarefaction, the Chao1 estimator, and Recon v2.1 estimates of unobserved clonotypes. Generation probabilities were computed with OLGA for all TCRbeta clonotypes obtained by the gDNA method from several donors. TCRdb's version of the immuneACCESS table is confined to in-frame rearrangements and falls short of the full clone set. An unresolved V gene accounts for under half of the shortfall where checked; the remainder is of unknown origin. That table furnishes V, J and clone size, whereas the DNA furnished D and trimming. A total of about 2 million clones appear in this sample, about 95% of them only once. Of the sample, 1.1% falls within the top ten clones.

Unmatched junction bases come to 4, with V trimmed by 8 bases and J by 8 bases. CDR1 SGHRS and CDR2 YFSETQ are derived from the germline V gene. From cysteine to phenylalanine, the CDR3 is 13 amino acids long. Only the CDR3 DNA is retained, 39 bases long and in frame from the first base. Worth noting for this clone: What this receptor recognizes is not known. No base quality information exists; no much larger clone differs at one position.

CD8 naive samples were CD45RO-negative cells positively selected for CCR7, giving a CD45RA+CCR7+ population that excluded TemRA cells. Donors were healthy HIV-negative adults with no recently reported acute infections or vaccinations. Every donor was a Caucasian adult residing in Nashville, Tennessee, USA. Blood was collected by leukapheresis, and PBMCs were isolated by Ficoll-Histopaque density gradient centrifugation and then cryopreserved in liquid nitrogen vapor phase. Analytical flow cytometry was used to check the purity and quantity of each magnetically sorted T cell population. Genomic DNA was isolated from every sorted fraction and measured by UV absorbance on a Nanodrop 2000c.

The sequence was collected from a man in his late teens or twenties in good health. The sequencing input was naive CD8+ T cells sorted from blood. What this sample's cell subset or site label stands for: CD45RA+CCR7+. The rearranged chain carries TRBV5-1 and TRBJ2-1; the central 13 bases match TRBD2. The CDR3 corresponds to CASRLAGGDEQFF. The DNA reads TGCGCCAGTAGACTAGCGGGGGGCGATGAGCAGTTCTTC.